These 12 T cell receptor beta chains share one sample of origin, sequenced in a study of blood T cell repertoires in COVID-19. Assay: immunoSEQ multiplex PCR; the TCRdb copy retains only in-frame clones and omits some. Seen here are 30,000 to 40,000 clones, more than 90% observed once, and the top ten hold more than 9.5%. The source material was peripheral blood. These TCRs come from a human donor in a cohort sampled during active COVID-19.

The chain recombines TRBV15 with TRBJ1-4; D gene ambiguous. The germline V gene encodes CDR1 LNHNV and CDR2 YYDKDF (reference sequence). The CDR3 contains 17 residues. The ends were cut back, 0 bases at V and 0 bases at J, with 11 bases in the middle. CDR3 in amino acids: CATSRDSALATNEKLFF. The CDR3 DNA reads as TGTGCCACCAGCAGAGACTCGGCCCTAGCAACTAATGAAAAACTGTTTTTT.

This sequence joins TRBV19 and TRBJ2-6; no clear D gene. CDR3 length equals 17 residues. The germline gives CDR1 LNHDA, CDR2 SQIVND (reference sequence). V was trimmed by 9 bases and J by 0 bases, leaving 18 bases between them. The CDR3 bases are TGTGCCAGCACATCGTTCGCAGAAAGCTCTGGGGCCAACGTCCTGACTTTC. Translation gives CASTSFAESSGANVLTF.

The V call is TRBV19, the J call TRBJ2-5; 8 positions agree with TRBD2. The CDR3 runs to 15 residues. Germline-derived CDR1 and CDR2 are LNHDA and SQIVND (reference sequence). V shed 6 bases and J 0 bases; nucleotides not matched to a gene: 6. CDR3 DNA: TGTGCCAGTAGAGAGACTAGCGCGAACCAAGAGACCCAGTACTTC. This encodes CASRETSANQETQYF.

The genes are TRBV7-2 and TRBJ2-1; 7 bases map to TRBD1. Unmatched junction bases numbered 5, after V lost 8 bases and J lost 4 bases. The CDR3 runs 13 residues. The V gene's germline CDR1 is SGHTA and CDR2 FQGNSA. The CDR3 protein is CASGPRGYNEQFF. CDR3 bases: TGTGCCAGCGGACCCAGGGGGTACAATGAGCAGTTCTTC. Full variable domain (remainder filled in from reference TRBV7-2 and TRBJ2-1): GAGVSQSPSNKVTEKGKDVELRCDPISGHTALYWYRQSLGQGLEFLIYFQGNSAPDKSGLPSDRFSAERTGGSVSTLTIQRTQQEDSAVYLCASGPRGYNEQFFGPGTRLTVL.

V and J are TRBV11-2 and TRBJ1-3; D perhaps matches TRBD1 (6 bases). Trimming took off 7 bases at V and 4 bases at J, with 8 bases between the two ends. Germline lookup yields CDR1 SGHAT and CDR2 FQNNGV. This CDR3 is built from 12 residues. CDR3 DNA: TGTGCCAGCACCACAGGGGGAAACACCATATATTTT. Residues: CASTTGGNTIYF. Based on the CDR3 plus reference TRBV11-2 and TRBJ1-3, the full variable domain is EAGVAQSPRYKIIEKRQSVAFWCNPISGHATLYWYQQILGQGPKLLIQFQNNGVVDDSQLPKDRFSAERLKGVDSTLKIQPAKLEDSAVYLCASTTGGNTIYFGEGSWLTVV.

The chain has TRBV5-8 and TRBJ2-1, with 11 bases aligning to TRBD2. The germline V gene encodes CDR1 SGHTS and CDR2 YDEGEE. The CDR3 length is 18 residues. The J segment lost 0 bases and the V segment lost 4 bases, leaving 9 bases of the junction unmatched. The CDR3 DNA reads TGTGCCAGCAGCGCGACTAGCGGGGCCCCGAGCTCCTACAATGAGCAGTTCTTC. Translation gives CASSATSGAPSSYNEQFF.

The rearrangement joins TRBV7-9 to TRBJ2-5, with D maybe TRBD2 (6 bases). Germline V gives CDR1 SEHNR, CDR2 FQNEAQ (reference sequence). The CDR3 runs to 18 residues. V lost 5 bases to trimming and J lost 5 bases, with 27 bases between them. The CDR3 loop is CASSGPTVLDGGGETQYF. CDR3 DNA sequence: TGTGCCAGCAGCGGCCCCACGGTACTGGACGGAGGAGGGGAGACCCAGTACTTC.

The chain recombines TRBV19 with TRBJ2-7, with D possibly TRBD2 on 6 matching bases. Trimming shortened V by 3 bases and J by 0 bases, and 12 bases separated the two germline ends. The CDR3 is made up of 15 amino acids. Germline V lookup: CDR1 LNHDA, CDR2 SQIVND (reference sequence). The CDR3 loop is CASSIAGTYSYEQYF. For the CDR3, the DNA is TGTGCCAGTAGTATCGCCGGGACTTACTCCTACGAGCAGTACTTC.

CDR3: CATSDAAGRGYNEQFF. The CDR3 region has the DNA TGTGCCACCAGTGATGCTGCGGGGCGGGGGTACAATGAGCAGTTCTTC. V gene TRBV24-1 combines with J gene TRBJ2-1, with 7 bases matching TRBD2. Per germline, CDR1 KGHDR and CDR2 SFDVKD. CDR3 length equals 16 residues. Losses at the gene ends were 3 bases for V and 4 bases for J; bases not matched to a gene: 8.

The chain recombines TRBV6-2 or TRBV6-3 with TRBJ2-6; 7 nucleotides line up with TRBD1. V shed 6 bases and J 2 bases; nucleotides not matched to a gene: 4. Germline CDR1 reads MNHEY; CDR2 reads SVGEGT. The CDR3 is 15 residues long. The CDR3 DNA reads TGTGCCAGCAGCTCCGACAGGGCTGGGGCCAACGTCCTGACTTTC. Protein product: CASSSDRAGANVLTF.

The CDR3 reads CSVFNGGLLSGYTF. The CDR3, as DNA: TGCAGCGTTTTCAACGGGGGTTTGTTGAGCGGCTACACCTTC. The rearrangement uses TRBV29-1 and TRBJ1-2, with a tentative D call TRBD1 (5 bases). The CDR3 sequence is 14 residues long. The V gene lost 5 bases and the J gene lost 8 bases, with 21 bases spanning the gap. Germline CDR1 reads SQVTM; CDR2 reads ANQGSEA. The whole variable domain, remainder taken from reference TRBV29-1 and TRBJ1-2, is SAVISQKPSRDICQRGTSLTIQCQVDSQVTMMFWYRQQPGQSLTLIATANQGSEATYESGFVIDKFPISRPNLTFSTLTVSNMSPEDSSIYLCSVFNGGLLSGYTFGSGTRLTVV.

J is TRBJ1-2 and V is TRBV30; D is uncertain. This CDR3 is 12 amino acids long. Germline values: CDR1 GTSNPN, CDR2 SVGIG (reference sequence). The ends were cut back, 0 bases at V and 6 bases at J, with 8 bases in the middle. CDR3 loop: CAWSVLGDGYTF. The CDR3 region has the DNA TGTGCCTGGAGTGTCCTGGGAGATGGCTACACCTTC.